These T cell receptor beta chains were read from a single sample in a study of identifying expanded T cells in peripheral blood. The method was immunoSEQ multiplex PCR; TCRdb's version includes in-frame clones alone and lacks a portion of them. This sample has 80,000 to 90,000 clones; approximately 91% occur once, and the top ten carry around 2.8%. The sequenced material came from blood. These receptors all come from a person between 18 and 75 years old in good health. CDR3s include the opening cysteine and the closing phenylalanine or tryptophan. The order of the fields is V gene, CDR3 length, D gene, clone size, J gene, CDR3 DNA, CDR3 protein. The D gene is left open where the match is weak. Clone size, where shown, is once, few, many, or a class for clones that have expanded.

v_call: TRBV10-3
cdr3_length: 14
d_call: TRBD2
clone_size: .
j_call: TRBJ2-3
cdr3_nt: TGTGCCATTTATAGCGGGAGGGTTACAGATACGCAGTATTTT
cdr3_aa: CAIYSGRVTDTQYF

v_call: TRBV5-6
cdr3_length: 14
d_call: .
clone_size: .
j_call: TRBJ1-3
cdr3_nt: TGTGCCAGCAGCTTGATGAGCTCTGGAAACACCATATATTTT
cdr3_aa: CASSLMSSGNTIYF

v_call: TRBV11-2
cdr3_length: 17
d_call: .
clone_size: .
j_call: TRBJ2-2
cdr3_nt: TGTGCCAGCAGCTTAGATCAACCGGGCTTCGGCACCGGGGAGCTGTTTTTT
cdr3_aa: CASSLDQPGFGTGELFF

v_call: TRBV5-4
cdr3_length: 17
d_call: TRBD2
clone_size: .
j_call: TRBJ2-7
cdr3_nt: TGTGCCAGCAGCTTGGGACTGACTAGCGGCCGTATCAGGAGTAAGTACTTC
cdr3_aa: CASSLGLTSGRIRSKYF

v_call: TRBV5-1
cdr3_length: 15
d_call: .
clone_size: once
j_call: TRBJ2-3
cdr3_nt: TGCGCCAGCAGCTTGGTGGACTTCAGCACAGATACGCAGTATTTT
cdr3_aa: CASSLVDFSTDTQYF

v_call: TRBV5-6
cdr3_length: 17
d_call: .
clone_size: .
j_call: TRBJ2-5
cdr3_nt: TGTGCCAGCAGCCCAGTGGGGGTGTCTGACAGACAAGAGACCCAGTACTTC
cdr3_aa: CASSPVGVSDRQETQYF

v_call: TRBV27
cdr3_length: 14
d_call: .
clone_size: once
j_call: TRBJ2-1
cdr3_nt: TGTGCCAGCAGTTTATCCTGGACAGACAATGAGCAGTTCTTC
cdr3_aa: CASSLSWTDNEQFF

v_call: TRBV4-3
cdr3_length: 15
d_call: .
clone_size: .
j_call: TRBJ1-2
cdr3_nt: TGCGCCAGCAGCCAAGAAACCATCCCCACGGATGGCTACACCTTC
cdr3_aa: CASSQETIPTDGYTF

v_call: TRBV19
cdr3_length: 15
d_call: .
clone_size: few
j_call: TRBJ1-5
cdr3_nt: TGTGCCAGTAGTATGCCGATGAGTAGCAATCAGCCCCAGCATTTT
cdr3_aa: CASSMPMSSNQPQHF

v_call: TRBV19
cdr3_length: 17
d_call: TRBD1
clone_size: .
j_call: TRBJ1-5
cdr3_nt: TGTGCCAGTAGTAAGACAGGGGGCTGGGGGAGCAATCAGCCCCAGCATTTT
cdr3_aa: CASSKTGGWGSNQPQHF

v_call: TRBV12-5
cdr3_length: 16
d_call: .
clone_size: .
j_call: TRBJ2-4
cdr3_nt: TGTGCTAGTGAGGATGCGGGGAAGATCGCCAAAAACATTCAGTACTTC
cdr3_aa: CASEDAGKIAKNIQYF

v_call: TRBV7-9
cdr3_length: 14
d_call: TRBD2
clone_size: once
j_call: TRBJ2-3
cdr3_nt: TGTGCCAGCAGCATTAGCGGGAGCACAGATACGCAGTATTTT
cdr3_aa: CASSISGSTDTQYF

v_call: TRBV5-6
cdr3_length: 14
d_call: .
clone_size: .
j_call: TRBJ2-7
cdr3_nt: TGTGCCAGCAGCTCGAAGACAGGATCCTACGAGCAGTACTTC
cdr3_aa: CASSSKTGSYEQYF

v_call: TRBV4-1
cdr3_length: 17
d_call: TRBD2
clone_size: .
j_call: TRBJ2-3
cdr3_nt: TGCGCCAGCAGCCGGACTAGCGGGGGGAGAGGGACAGATACGCAGTATTTT
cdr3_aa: CASSRTSGGRGTDTQYF

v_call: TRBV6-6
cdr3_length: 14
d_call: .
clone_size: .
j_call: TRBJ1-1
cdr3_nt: TGTGCCAGCACCGACGGGGGGTCGAACACTGAAGCTTTCTTT
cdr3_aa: CASTDGGSNTEAFF

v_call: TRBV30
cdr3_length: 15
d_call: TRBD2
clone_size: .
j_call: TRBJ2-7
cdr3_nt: TGTGCCTGGAGGGCCATGGGCGGGGGCTCCTACGAGCAGTACTTC
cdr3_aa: CAWRAMGGGSYEQYF

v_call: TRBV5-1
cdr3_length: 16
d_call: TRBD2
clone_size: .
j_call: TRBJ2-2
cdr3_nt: TGCGCCAGCAGCTTGGTAGCGGGCCGTTCTCCCGGGGAGCTGTTTTTT
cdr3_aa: CASSLVAGRSPGELFF

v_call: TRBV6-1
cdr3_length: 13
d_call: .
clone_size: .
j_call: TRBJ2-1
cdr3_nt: TGTGCCAGCAGGACAGAGTTCTACAATGAGCAGTTCTTC
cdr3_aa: CASRTEFYNEQFF

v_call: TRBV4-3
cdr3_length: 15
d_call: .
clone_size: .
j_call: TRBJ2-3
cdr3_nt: TGCGCCAGCAGCCAAGATCCAGGGGTTACAGATACGCAGTATTTT
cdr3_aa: CASSQDPGVTDTQYF

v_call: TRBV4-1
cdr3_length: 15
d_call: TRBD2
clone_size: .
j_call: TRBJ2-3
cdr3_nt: TGCGCCAGCAGACTAGCAAGCGGGAGTAGAGATACGCAGTATTTT
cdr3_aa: CASRLASGSRDTQYF

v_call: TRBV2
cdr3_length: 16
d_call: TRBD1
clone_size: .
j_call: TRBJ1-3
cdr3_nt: TGTGCCAGCAGGTGGAACAGGGGCGTCTCTGGAAACACCATATATTTT
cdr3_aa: CASRWNRGVSGNTIYF

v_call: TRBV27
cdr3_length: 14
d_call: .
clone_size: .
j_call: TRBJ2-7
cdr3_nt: TGTGCCAGCAGTTCCAAAGAAATCAATTACGAGCAGTACTTC
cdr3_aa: CASSSKEINYEQYF